Shown below are 16 T cell receptor beta chains from a single sample sequenced in a study of T cell responses to AZD1222 COVID-19 vaccine. Generated by immunoSEQ multiplex PCR, the TCRdb table keeps only in-frame clones and is missing some. The sample shows roughly 150,000 clones, roughly nine tenths of them seen only once. The sequencing here drew on peripheral blood, taken 28 days after the second AZD1222 dose. The receptors were sampled from an adult who received the AZD1222 COVID-19 vaccine.

This rearrangement joins TRBV5-4 to TRBJ2-1, with TRBD1 identical over 9 bases. The ends lost 4 bases at V and 8 bases at J; junction bases unmatched: 7. This CDR3 contains 14 residues. In germline, CDR1 is SGHNT, CDR2 YYREEE (reference sequence). Written as DNA, the CDR3 is TGTGCCAGCAGCCAGGACAGGGGAGGCGATGAGCAGTTCTTC. Translating it yields CASSQDRGGDEQFF.

The V and J genes are TRBV11-1 and TRBJ1-1; weak D call: TRBD1 (6 bases). Germline V gene data show CDR1 as SGHAT and CDR2 as FQDESV (reference sequence). Trimming left V 5 bases short and J 7 bases short, with 14 bases between. The CDR3 extends over 13 amino acids. The CDR3, as DNA: TGTGCCAGCAGCACCAGGGGTAGCGGTGAAGCTTTCTTT. Amino acids: CASSTRGSGEAFF.

Here the CDR3 DNA reads TGTGCCAGCACCCCCCGGTCGGAAGGAGACTATGGCTACACCTTC. Residues: CASTPRSEGDYGYTF. The gene calls are TRBV27 and TRBJ1-2; D unclear. The length of the CDR3 is 15 residues. Germline values: CDR1 MNHEY, CDR2 SMNVEV (reference sequence). The V gene lost 7 bases and the J gene lost 3 bases, with 18 bases spanning the gap.

The gene calls are TRBV24-1 and TRBJ1-5, with TRBD1 matching 10 bases. Germline loops: CDR1 KGHDR, CDR2 SFDVKD. This CDR3 is built from 16 residues. The trim removed 3 bases at V and 2 bases at J, leaving 3 bases unmatched. This CDR3 reads CATSDPGTGGNQPQHF. The CDR3 nucleotides are TGTGCCACCAGTGATCCTGGGACAGGGGGCAATCAGCCCCAGCATTTT.

This clone was detected only once. The chain carries TRBV7-8 and TRBJ2-5, with TRBD1 matching over 7 bases. Germline CDR1 and CDR2: SGHVS and FQNEAQ. The CDR3 has 14 residues. Trimming took 5 bases from V and 5 from J; bases not matched to a gene: 8. CDR3 sequence: CASSPSTGKETQYF. The CDR3, as DNA: TGTGCCAGCAGCCCATCGACAGGGAAGGAGACCCAGTACTTC.

V usage is TRBV9 and J usage is TRBJ1-1; 7 positions agree with TRBD1. The CDR3 sequence is 13 residues long. V trimming: 3 bases; J trimming: 6 bases; junction bases outside the gene matches: 5. Per germline, CDR1 SGDLS and CDR2 YYNGEE. The DNA for the CDR3 is TGTGCCAGCAGCGGACAGGGAGGGGCTGAAGCTTTCTTT. Its protein is CASSGQGGAEAFF.

The genes are TRBV10-1 and TRBJ1-2; 8 bases agree with TRBD1. This CDR3 is built from 15 residues. The germline gives CDR1 WNHNN, CDR2 SYGVQD (reference sequence). Germline trimming cut 9 bases from V and 4 bases from J; bases unmatched to any gene: 13. Written as DNA, the CDR3 is TGCGCCAGGAGGGAGGGACGGGGGACAGGCTATGGCTACACCTTC. Translating it yields CARREGRGTGYGYTF.

This chain links TRBV16 with TRBJ1-5; the D gene is possibly TRBD1 (5 bases). This CDR3 region has 14 residues. Trimming cost V 0 bases and J 4 bases, with 7 bases left between them. Germline values: CDR1 KGHSY, CDR2 FQNENV. CDR3 residues: CASSQSTVNQPQHF. The CDR3, as DNA: TGTGCCAGCAGCCAATCGACAGTAAATCAGCCCCAGCATTTT. Full variable domain (remainder filled in from reference TRBV16 and TRBJ1-5): GEEVAQTPKHLVRGEGQKAKLYCAPIKGHSYVFWYQQVLKNEFKFLISFQNENVFDETGMPKERFSAKCLPNSPCSLEIQATKLEDSAVYFCASSQSTVNQPQHFGDGTRLSIL.

This clone came up a few times. This chain uses TRBV20-1 with TRBJ1-3; D is unresolved. This CDR3 contains 11 residues. V was shortened by 5 bases and J by 4 bases, with 6 bases between the two germline ends. Germline CDR1 and CDR2: DFQATT and SNEGSKA (reference sequence). The CDR3 spells CSAPRGNTIYF. CDR3 bases: TGCAGTGCTCCCCGCGGAAACACCATATATTTT.

J is TRBJ2-5 and V is TRBV21-1; TRBD1 is the table's D call, not checked against the DNA. TRBV21-1 is classified as a pseudogene. The CDR3 is made up of 16 amino acids. The CDR3 region has the DNA TGTGCCAGCAGCCCCGCGCGGGACAGGGAACAAGAGACCCAGTACTTC. Encoded protein: CASSPARDREQETQYF.

J is TRBJ1-2 and V is TRBV2, with TRBD1 matching over 7 bases. Per the germline V gene, CDR1 is SNHLY and CDR2 is FYNNEI. The CDR3 is 15 amino acids. The junction had 15 bases not matched to a gene; V was cut back by 7 bases and J by 7 bases. CDR3 sequence: CASNEGARISSGYTF. CDR3 coding DNA: TGTGCCAGCAATGAGGGGGCGCGAATTAGTAGTGGCTACACCTTC.

V and J are TRBV29-1 and TRBJ2-1, with 7 bases identical to TRBD2. Germline trimming cut 5 bases from V and 2 bases from J; bases unmatched to any gene: 3. This CDR3 contains 13 residues. Germline V CDR1 and CDR2: SQVTM, ANQGSEA. This CDR3 is CSVSGGTYNEQFF. In DNA, the CDR3 is TGCAGCGTTTCGGGGGGAACCTACAATGAGCAGTTCTTC.

The chain recombines TRBV10-3 with TRBJ2-1; TRBD2 matches 14 bases. The germline CDR1 and CDR2 sequences are ENHRY and SYGVKD. With 3 bases clipped from V and 0 bases from J, the junction kept 13 bases outside the gene matches. The CDR3 totals 21 residues. The DNA of the CDR3 is TGTGCCATCAGTGACCCCCCTCCGGGACTAGCGGGGGACCTCTCCTACAATGAGCAGTTCTTC. Protein sequence: CAISDPPPGLAGDLSYNEQFF.

The chain is built from TRBV19 and TRBJ2-7, with D unresolved. The CDR3 runs to 12 residues. Germline V lookup: CDR1 LNHDA, CDR2 SQIVND (reference sequence). Trimming removed 6 bases from V and 3 bases from J, with 9 bases in between. The CDR3 reads CASSVWGYEQYF. The CDR3 nucleotides are TGTGCCAGTAGCGTATGGGGCTACGAGCAGTACTTC.

The V and J genes are TRBV3-1 (or the pseudogene TRBV3-2) and TRBJ2-7; unclear D gene. Germline V gene data show CDR1 as LGHDT and CDR2 as YNNKEL (reference sequence). V was shortened by 0 bases and J by 5 bases, with 5 bases between the two germline ends. The CDR3 is 12 residues long. CDR3: CASSQDFDEQYF. In DNA form, the CDR3 reads TGTGCCAGCAGCCAAGATTTCGACGAGCAGTACTTC.

V gene TRBV6-6 combines with J gene TRBJ2-3, with 7 bases matching TRBD2. The germline gives CDR1 MNHNY, CDR2 SVGAGI (reference sequence). The CDR3 is 16 residues long. The V and J ends lost 5 bases and 3 bases, in that order; junction bases with no gene match: 11. The CDR3, as DNA: TGTGCCAGCAGTCGATTCCTAGCGGCTGGGACAGATACGCAGTATTTT. Translated: CASSRFLAAGTDTQYF.